These T cell receptor beta chains were read from a single sample in a study of OX40 agonist ivuxolimab in advanced cancers. Clones were sequenced by immunoSEQ multiplex PCR, and TCRdb holds only the in-frame ones, with some missing. Of under 80,000 clones detected, approximately 83% appear once; the ten largest clones hold roughly 0.58%. The sample was CD4+ or CD8+ T cells sorted from blood, taken in a trial of the OX40 agonist ivuxolimab. The receptors were gathered from an adult with an advanced solid tumor such as melanoma, head and neck, liver or kidney cancer. Each CDR3 is given without its conserved first and last residue. Only some rows state a clone size, as once, few, many or a class for expanded clones.

>-|TRBV19|TRBJ1-2
ASSISGVLYGYT
>-|TRBV28|TRBJ2-7
ASSSGGSSYEQY
>-|TRBV19|TRBJ2-1
ASSIGDRLYNEQF
>-|TRBV18|TRBJ2-2
ASSPVRHNTGELF
>-|TRBV5-1|TRBJ1-2
ASSLPGTHNYGYT
>-|TRBV27|TRBJ1-6
ASSLGTVDRSPLH
>once|TRBV6-5|TRBJ1-6
ASSLTDSDNSPLH
>-|TRBV7-2|TRBJ2-3
ASSLGGITDTQY
>-|TRBV25-1|TRBJ1-1
ASSGVTGEAF
>once|TRBV9|TRBJ2-6
ASSGLTRGANVLT